A selection of T cell receptor beta chains follows, all from one sample in a study of blood T cell repertoires in COVID-19. Measured with immunoSEQ multiplex PCR; TCRdb has only the in-frame clones, and not every one. The sample has 150,000 to 200,000 clones; under 90% are singletons. Source material: peripheral blood. These receptor sequences come from a man aged 25 to 40 with active or convalescent COVID-19. Both conserved end residues are part of each CDR3. The order of the fields is J gene, clone size, V gene, D gene, CDR3 protein, CDR3 DNA. A D gene is named only where the DNA matches it firmly. Rows give clone size only sometimes, using once, few, many, or a class for an expanded clone.

>TRBJ2-6|-|TRBV30|-
CASGGTAYSGANVLTF
TGTGCCTCGGGGGGGACAGCCTACTCTGGGGCCAACGTCCTGACTTTC
>TRBJ2-2|-|TRBV19|-
CASSMQGSGELFF
TGTGCCAGTAGTATGCAGGGCTCCGGGGAGCTGTTTTTT
>TRBJ2-7|many|TRBV27|TRBD2
CASSLSIGGTVFEQYF
TGTGCCAGCAGTTTATCGATCGGGGGGACCGTTTTCGAGCAGTACTTC
>TRBJ2-7|-|TRBV2|-
CASSYQDSYEQYF
TGTGCCAGCAGTTACCAGGACTCCTACGAGCAGTACTTC
>TRBJ1-6|-|TRBV30|TRBD1
CAWSGTGGNSPLHF
TGTGCCTGGAGTGGGACAGGGGGTAATTCACCCCTCCACTTT
>TRBJ2-3|-|TRBV5-6|TRBD2
CASSLAPRGGTDTQYF
TGTGCCAGCAGCTTGGCCCCGCGGGGGGGCACAGATACGCAGTATTTT
>TRBJ2-1|-|TRBV11-2|-
CASSFGSGSGYNEQFF
TGTGCCAGCAGCTTTGGGTCGGGAAGTGGGTACAATGAGCAGTTCTTC
>TRBJ1-3|-|TRBV10-3|-
CAISESNGGNTIYF
TGTGCCATCAGTGAGTCGAACGGTGGAAACACCATATATTTT
>TRBJ2-2|many|TRBV4-1|-
CASSQPGLGTGELFF
TGCGCCAGCAGCCAACCGGGACTGGGCACCGGGGAGCTGTTTTTT
>TRBJ1-4|-|TRBV12-3/TRBV12-4|-
CASSLATREKLFF
TGTGCCAGCAGTTTAGCGACGAGGGAAAAACTGTTTTTT
>TRBJ1-4|-|TRBV5-1|TRBD1
CASRGTGLNEKLFF
TGCGCCAGCAGGGGGACAGGGCTAAATGAAAAACTGTTTTTT
>TRBJ1-1|-|TRBV5-4|-
CASSSRAQGTEGEAFF
TGTGCCAGCAGCTCGCGTGCCCAGGGGACGGAAGGTGAAGCTTTCTTT
>TRBJ1-2|-|TRBV6-1|-
CASSEGAGANYGYTF
TGTGCCAGCAGTGAGGGAGCGGGGGCTAACTATGGCTACACCTTC
>TRBJ2-2|-|TRBV6-1|TRBD2
CASSAPSGRDTGELFF
TGTGCCAGCAGTGCGCCCAGCGGGAGGGACACCGGGGAGCTGTTTTTT
>TRBJ2-1|few|TRBV4-2|TRBD2
CASSLGLVNEQFF
TGTGCCAGCAGCCTGGGACTAGTCAATGAGCAGTTCTTC
>TRBJ1-1|-|TRBV25-1|-
CASSRGWGRDTEAFF
TGTGCCAGCAGCCGAGGTTGGGGGCGGGACACTGAAGCTTTCTTT
>TRBJ1-5|once|TRBV5-1|TRBD1
CASSPGQGAGNQPQHF
TGCGCCAGCAGCCCGGGACAGGGGGCGGGCAATCAGCCCCAGCATTTT
>TRBJ2-3|-|TRBV4-1|TRBD1
CASSQGTGGFTDTQYF
TGCGCCAGCAGCCAGGGCACAGGGGGCTTCACAGATACGCAATATTTT
>TRBJ2-1|-|TRBV24-1|TRBD1
CATSRLVTGASGELNEQFF
TGTGCCACCAGTCGCCTTGTGACAGGGGCCTCGGGGGAACTCAATGAGCAGTTCTTC
>TRBJ2-5|-|TRBV7-2|-
CASSLEGVGFQPGETQYF
TGTGCCAGCAGCTTAGAGGGGGTAGGCTTCCAACCAGGGGAGACCCAGTACTTC
>TRBJ1-5|-|TRBV27|-
CASSFQSNQPQHF
TGTGCCAGCAGTTTTCAAAGCAATCAGCCCCAGCATTTT
>TRBJ2-3|-|TRBV12-2|-
CASRLGRRGSRGTDTQYF
TGTGCAAGTCGCTTAGGGAGGAGGGGTTCGAGGGGCACAGATACGCAGTATTTT
>TRBJ2-2|-|TRBV5-4|TRBD1
CASSLGSGQVNTGELFF
TGTGCCAGCAGCTTGGGTTCGGGACAGGTGAACACCGGGGAGCTGTTTTTT
>TRBJ2-3|-|TRBV9|-
CASSPRDWSTDTQYF
TGTGCCAGCAGCCCCCGGGACTGGAGCACAGATACGCAGTATTTT
>TRBJ2-1|-|TRBV7-8|TRBD2
CASSRLGRSAGLAINEQFF
TGTGCCAGCAGCCGCCTAGGCAGGTCGGCGGGACTAGCCATCAATGAGCAGTTCTTC
>TRBJ1-1|-|TRBV30|-
CAWSVLGGYAEAFF
TGTGCCTGGAGTGTACTGGGGGGATACGCTGAAGCTTTCTTT
>TRBJ2-1|-|TRBV19|TRBD2
CASTGGWAGAHGNNEQFF
TGTGCCAGTACCGGCGGGTGGGCGGGAGCCCACGGGAACAATGAGCAGTTCTTC
>TRBJ2-2|once|TRBV5-1|-
CASSLRRDTGELFF
TGCGCCAGCAGCTTGCGAAGAGACACCGGGGAGCTGTTTTTT
>TRBJ2-7|-|TRBV3-1/TRBV3-2|-
CASSQDWLVQYF
TGTGCCAGCAGCCAAGATTGGCTAGTTCAGTACTTC
>TRBJ1-2|-|TRBV30|-
CASPTLRSTNYGYTF
TGTGCCTCCCCCACCCTCCGGAGTACTAACTATGGCTACACCTTC
>TRBJ1-4|-|TRBV28|-
CAATREGTNEKLFF
TGTGCCGCTACAAGGGAGGGCACTAATGAAAAACTGTTTTTT
>TRBJ1-5|-|TRBV28|-
CASSFDPRQSEGNQPQHF
TGTGCCAGCAGTTTCGACCCTCGACAGAGCGAAGGCAATCAGCCCCAGCATTTT
>TRBJ2-1|-|TRBV27|TRBD1
CASGPGTAAYNEQFF
TGTGCCAGCGGCCCCGGGACAGCCGCCTACAATGAGCAGTTCTTC
>TRBJ2-1|-|TRBV7-9|-
CASSWELTYNEQFF
TGTGCCAGCAGCTGGGAGTTAACCTACAATGAGCAGTTCTTC
>TRBJ2-7|-|TRBV11-3|TRBD1
CASSRRDRGMGEQYF
TGTGCCAGCAGCCGTCGGGACAGGGGGATGGGGGAGCAGTACTTC
>TRBJ1-4|-|TRBV19|-
CASNDLSTGKVFF
TGTGCCAGTAACGATCTCAGTACAGGGAAAGTGTTTTTT
>TRBJ1-4|-|TRBV5-1|TRBD1
CASSSLDRAASNEKLFF
TGCGCCAGCAGCTCCTTAGACAGGGCCGCATCTAATGAAAAACTGTTTTTT
>TRBJ2-3|-|TRBV29-1|TRBD2
CSETSGGSTSTDTQYF
TGCAGTGAAACTAGCGGGGGGAGCACTAGCACAGATACGCAGTATTTT
>TRBJ2-2|-|TRBV6-2/TRBV6-3|-
CASSYSGTGDTGELFF
TGTGCCAGCAGTTACAGCGGGACAGGAGACACCGGGGAGCTGTTTTTT
>TRBJ2-4|-|TRBV24-1|TRBD1
CATSDSPGGIQYF
TGTGCCACCAGTGATTCCCCAGGGGGCATTCAGTACTTC
>TRBJ2-5|-|TRBV6-5|-
CASRPTQQETQYF
TGTGCCAGCAGGCCGACACAACAAGAGACCCAGTACTTC
>TRBJ1-5|-|TRBV19|TRBD1
CASSIGGRGRRGSFWQPQHF
TGTGCCAGTAGTATCGGGGGCAGGGGGCGGCGAGGGTCGTTTTGGCAGCCCCAGCATTTT
>TRBJ2-1|few|TRBV13|TRBD2
CASSLEAGAYNEQFF
TGTGCCAGCAGCTTAGAGGCGGGGGCCTACAATGAGCAGTTCTTC
>TRBJ2-2|-|TRBV18|TRBD2
CASSGNLAGAAGELFF
TGTGCCAGCTCAGGGAACCTAGCGGGAGCGGCCGGGGAGCTGTTTTTT
>TRBJ2-4|-|TRBV4-1|TRBD1
CASSRPGQGIQYF
TGCGCCAGCAGCCGCCCGGGACAGGGGATTCAGTACTTC
>TRBJ2-3|-|TRBV5-1|-
CASSLEGREFTDTQYF
TGCGCCAGCAGCTTGGAAGGGCGGGAATTCACAGATACGCAGTATTTT
>TRBJ1-6|-|TRBV27|-
CASSLRSVNSPLHF
TGTGCCAGCAGTTTACGGTCCGTTAATTCACCCCTCCACTTT
>TRBJ1-6|few|TRBV15|-
CATSRDRGASDSPLHF
TGTGCCACCAGCAGAGATCGGGGGGCGTCAGATTCACCCCTCCACTTT
>TRBJ1-1|-|TRBV11-1|-
CASSHESWNREAFF
TGTGCCAGCAGCCACGAGAGCTGGAACAGAGAAGCTTTCTTT
>TRBJ2-2|-|TRBV28|-
CASSGLIPGELFF
TGTGCCAGCAGTGGTCTAATTCCCGGGGAGCTGTTTTTT
>TRBJ1-2|-|TRBV6-5|TRBD1
CASSYRDRAANYGYTF
TGTGCCAGCAGTTACCGAGACAGGGCCGCTAACTATGGCTACACCTTC
>TRBJ2-5|-|TRBV5-1|TRBD2
CASSFGGAGASRQETQYF
TGCGCCAGCAGCTTTGGCGGAGCGGGGGCAAGTAGGCAAGAGACCCAGTACTTC
>TRBJ2-2|-|TRBV24-1|-
CATSDPGVGELFF
TGTGCCACCAGTGATCCAGGGGTCGGGGAGCTGTTTTTT
>TRBJ1-2|-|TRBV30|-
CALDRREAGHYGYTF
TGTGCCTTAGACCGGAGGGAGGCGGGACACTATGGCTACACCTTC
>TRBJ1-6|once|TRBV4-3|TRBD1
CASSPGTVYNSPLHF
TGCGCCAGCAGCCCAGGGACAGTTTATAATTCACCCCTCCACTTT
>TRBJ1-2|few|TRBV25-1|-
CASSETGSAYGYTF
TGTGCCAGCAGTGAAACAGGGTCGGCCTACGGCTACACCTTC
>TRBJ1-2|-|TRBV19|TRBD1
CASSPQGAYGYTF
TGTGCCAGTAGTCCACAGGGGGCGTATGGCTACACCTTC
>TRBJ2-2|-|TRBV16|-
CASSRGRNTGELFF
TGTGCCAGCAGCCGCGGTCGAAACACCGGGGAGCTGTTTTTT
>TRBJ2-7|-|TRBV27|TRBD1
CASSLSLDRVPYEQYF
TGTGCCAGCAGTTTATCGCTTGACAGGGTGCCCTACGAGCAGTACTTC
>TRBJ2-7|-|TRBV7-2|TRBD1
CASSRQGAEQYF
TGTGCCAGCAGCAGACAGGGTGCCGAGCAGTACTTC